This entry features one T cell receptor (beta chain) sequence. Its antigen is not known. The data were taken from a study of T cell responses to AZD1222 COVID-19 vaccine. Overall study results and limits: Baseline testing showed seropositivity in only 5 or 6 AZD1222 recipients. It should be noted that donors were predominantly white British and more often female, and clonal diversity was possibly underestimated.

Assay used: immunoSEQ multiplex PCR; TCRdb lists only in-frame clones, some missing. The table shows roughly 120,000 clones, with 80% to 90% occurring only once. This CDR3 is built from 17 residues. Germline CDR1 and CDR2: SGHVS and FNYEAQ. The V segment lost 4 bases and the J segment 7 bases; nucleotides outside the gene matches: 19. The sequencing used peripheral blood, collected on day 0 of MenACWY control vaccination. J is TRBJ2-7 and V is TRBV7-6; TRBD2 agrees at 7 bases. The receptor's source is an adult in good health. CDR3 protein: CASSSTIPGGPGGEQYF. CDR3 DNA: TGTGCCAGCAGCTCAACTATCCCGGGCGGGCCCGGGGGGGAGCAGTACTTC.